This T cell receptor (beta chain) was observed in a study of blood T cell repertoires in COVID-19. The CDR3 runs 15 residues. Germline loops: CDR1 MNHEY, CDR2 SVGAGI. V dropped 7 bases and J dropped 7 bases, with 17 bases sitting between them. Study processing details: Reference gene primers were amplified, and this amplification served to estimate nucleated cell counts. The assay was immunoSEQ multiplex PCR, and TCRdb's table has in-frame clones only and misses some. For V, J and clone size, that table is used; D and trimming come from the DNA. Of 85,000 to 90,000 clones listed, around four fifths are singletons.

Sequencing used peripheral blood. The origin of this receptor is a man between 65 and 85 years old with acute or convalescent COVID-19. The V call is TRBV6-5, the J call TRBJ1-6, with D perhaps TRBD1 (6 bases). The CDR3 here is CASTREGGRNSPLHF. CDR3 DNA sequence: TGTGCCAGCACCCGAGAGGGGGGGCGGAATTCACCCCTCCACTTT.